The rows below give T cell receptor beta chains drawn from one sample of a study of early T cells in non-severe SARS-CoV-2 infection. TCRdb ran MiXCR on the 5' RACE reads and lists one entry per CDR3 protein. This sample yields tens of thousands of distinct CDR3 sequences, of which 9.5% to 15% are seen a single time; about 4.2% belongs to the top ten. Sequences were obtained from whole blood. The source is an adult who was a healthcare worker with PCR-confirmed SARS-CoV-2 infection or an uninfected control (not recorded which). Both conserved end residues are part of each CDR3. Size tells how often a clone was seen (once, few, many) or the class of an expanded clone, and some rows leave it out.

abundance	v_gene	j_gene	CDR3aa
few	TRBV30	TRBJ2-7	CASSEGGGQYF
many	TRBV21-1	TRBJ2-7	CASSKRQGRTNNSYEQYF
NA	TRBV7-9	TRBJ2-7	CASSSLRKQYF
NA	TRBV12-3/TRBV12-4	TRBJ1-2	CASRHPRGGNGYTF
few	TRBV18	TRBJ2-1	CASSPGGSNEQFF
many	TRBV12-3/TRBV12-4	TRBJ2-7	CASSSKRGGRWYEQYF
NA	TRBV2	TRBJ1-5	CASSAGAFGNQPQHF
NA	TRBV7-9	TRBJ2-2	CASSLPDGRELFF
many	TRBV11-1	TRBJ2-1	CASSPEPLKGPEQFF
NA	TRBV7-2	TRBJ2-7	CASSFRRGISEQYF
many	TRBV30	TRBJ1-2	CAWEQYGYTF
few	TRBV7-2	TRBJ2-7	CASSFDFGSYEQYF
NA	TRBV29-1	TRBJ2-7	CSVIKQKSGTGSYDEQYF
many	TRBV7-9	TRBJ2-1	CASSFWSGKPNNEQFF
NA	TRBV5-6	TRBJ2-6	CASSLVRRGRNISGANVLTF
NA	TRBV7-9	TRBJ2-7	CASSLDGQGSEQYF
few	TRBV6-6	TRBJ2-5	CASSDTWGSWETQYF
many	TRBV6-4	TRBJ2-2	CASKDRGDTGELFF
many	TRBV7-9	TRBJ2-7	CASSWGPPNSYEQYF
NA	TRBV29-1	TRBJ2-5	CSVVPRTSGEKETQYF
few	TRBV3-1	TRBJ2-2	CASSHRGGNGELFF
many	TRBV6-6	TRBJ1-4	CASNYRGGVNEKLFF
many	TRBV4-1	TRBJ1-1	CASSQDPWPRNTEAFF
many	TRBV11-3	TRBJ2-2	CASSLVGPNNGELFF
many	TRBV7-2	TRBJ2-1	CASSSYPGLAEHYNEQFF
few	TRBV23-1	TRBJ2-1	CASSQSAGVGHNEQFF
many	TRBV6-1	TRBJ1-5	CASSEGLTGRRQPQHF
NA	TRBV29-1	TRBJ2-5	CSVEVRGLETQYF
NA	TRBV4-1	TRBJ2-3	CASSQGSGSADTQYF
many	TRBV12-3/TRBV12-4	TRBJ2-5	CATKGTTETQYF
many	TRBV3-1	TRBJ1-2	CASSLQGVDGYTF
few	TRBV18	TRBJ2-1	CASSPPAGKLPSHEQFF
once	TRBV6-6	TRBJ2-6	CASSYERAGANVLTF
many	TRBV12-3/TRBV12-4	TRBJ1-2	CASSRGPNYGYTF
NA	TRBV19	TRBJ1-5	CASSISVSSNQPQHF
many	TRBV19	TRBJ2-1	CALGPRDEQFF
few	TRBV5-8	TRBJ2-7	CASSFSKEQYF
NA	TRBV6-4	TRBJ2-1	CASSLSGGGDEQFF
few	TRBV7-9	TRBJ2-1	CASSLEWDRGFHNEQFF
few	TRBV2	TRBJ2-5	CASSPRLGETQYF
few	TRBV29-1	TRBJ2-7	CSVEDQAGGYEQYF
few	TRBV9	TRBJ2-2	CASTPRGGVGDTGELFF
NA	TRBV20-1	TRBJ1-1	CSAPRSSGNTEAFF
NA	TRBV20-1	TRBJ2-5	CSERGVRFFGETQYF
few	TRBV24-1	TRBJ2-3	CATSESGSTDTQYF
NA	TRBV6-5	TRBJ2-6	CASSTRDRLFSGANVLTF
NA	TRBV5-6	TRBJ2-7	CASSLAHYEQYF
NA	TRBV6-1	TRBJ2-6	CASSEVGAGANVLTF
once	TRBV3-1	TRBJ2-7	CASRPGTGRSYGQYF
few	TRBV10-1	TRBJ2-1	CASNQQRRLAYNEQFF
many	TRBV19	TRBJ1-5	CASSRQRSNQPQHF